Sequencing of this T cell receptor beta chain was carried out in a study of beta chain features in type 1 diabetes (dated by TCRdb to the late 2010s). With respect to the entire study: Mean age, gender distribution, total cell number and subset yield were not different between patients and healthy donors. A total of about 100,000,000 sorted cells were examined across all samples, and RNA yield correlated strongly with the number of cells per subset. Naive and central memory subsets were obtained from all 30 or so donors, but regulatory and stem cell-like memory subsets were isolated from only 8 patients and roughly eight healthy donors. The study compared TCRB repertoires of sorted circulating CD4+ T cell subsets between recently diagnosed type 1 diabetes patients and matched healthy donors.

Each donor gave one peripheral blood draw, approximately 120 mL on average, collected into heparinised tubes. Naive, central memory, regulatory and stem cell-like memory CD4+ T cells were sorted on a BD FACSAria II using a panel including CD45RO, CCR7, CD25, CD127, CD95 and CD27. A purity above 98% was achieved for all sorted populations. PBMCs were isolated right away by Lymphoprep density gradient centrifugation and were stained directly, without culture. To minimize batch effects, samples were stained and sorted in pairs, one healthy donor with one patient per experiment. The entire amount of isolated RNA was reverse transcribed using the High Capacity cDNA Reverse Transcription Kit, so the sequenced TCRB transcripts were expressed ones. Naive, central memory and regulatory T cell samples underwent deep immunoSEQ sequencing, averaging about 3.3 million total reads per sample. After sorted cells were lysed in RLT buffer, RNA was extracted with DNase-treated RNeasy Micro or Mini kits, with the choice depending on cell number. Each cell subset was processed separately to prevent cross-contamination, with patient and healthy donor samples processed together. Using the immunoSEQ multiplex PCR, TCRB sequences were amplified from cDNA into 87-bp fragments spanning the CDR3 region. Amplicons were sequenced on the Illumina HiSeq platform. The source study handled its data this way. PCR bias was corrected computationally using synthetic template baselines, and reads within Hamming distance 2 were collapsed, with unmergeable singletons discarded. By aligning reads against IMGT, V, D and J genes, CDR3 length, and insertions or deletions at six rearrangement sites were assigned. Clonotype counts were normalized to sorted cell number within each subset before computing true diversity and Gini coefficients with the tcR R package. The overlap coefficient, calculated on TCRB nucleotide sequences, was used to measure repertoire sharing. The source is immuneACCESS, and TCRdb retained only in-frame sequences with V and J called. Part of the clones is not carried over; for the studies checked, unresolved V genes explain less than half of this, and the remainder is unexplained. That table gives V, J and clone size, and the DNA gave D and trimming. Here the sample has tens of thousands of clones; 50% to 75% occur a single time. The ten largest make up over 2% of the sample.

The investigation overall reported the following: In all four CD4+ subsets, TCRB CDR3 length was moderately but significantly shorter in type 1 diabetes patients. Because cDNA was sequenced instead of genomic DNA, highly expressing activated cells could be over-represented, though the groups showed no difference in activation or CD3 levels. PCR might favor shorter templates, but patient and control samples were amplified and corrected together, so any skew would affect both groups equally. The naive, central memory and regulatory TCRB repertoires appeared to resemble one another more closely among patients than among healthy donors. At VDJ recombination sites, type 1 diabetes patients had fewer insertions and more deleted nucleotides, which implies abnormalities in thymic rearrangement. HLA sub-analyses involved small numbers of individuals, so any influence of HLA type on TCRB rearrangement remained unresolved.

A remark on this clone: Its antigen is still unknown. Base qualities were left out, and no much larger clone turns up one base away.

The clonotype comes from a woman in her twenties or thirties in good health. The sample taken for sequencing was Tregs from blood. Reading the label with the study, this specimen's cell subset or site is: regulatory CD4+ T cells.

The DNA sequence follows: TGTGCCAGCATGCCCCCCTGGAGTACCGGGGAGCTGTTTTTT. This encodes CASMPPWSTGELFF. The chain is encoded by TRBV27 joined to TRBJ2-2; no D gene call is confident. Its CDR3 holds 14 amino acids, cysteine through phenylalanine. CDR3 DNA only is kept here, 42 bases in frame from base 1. In the germline V gene (reference sequence), CDR1 corresponds to MNHEY and CDR2 to SMNVEV. V is pared back by 7 bases and J by 5 bases, with 14 bases lying between the germline termini.